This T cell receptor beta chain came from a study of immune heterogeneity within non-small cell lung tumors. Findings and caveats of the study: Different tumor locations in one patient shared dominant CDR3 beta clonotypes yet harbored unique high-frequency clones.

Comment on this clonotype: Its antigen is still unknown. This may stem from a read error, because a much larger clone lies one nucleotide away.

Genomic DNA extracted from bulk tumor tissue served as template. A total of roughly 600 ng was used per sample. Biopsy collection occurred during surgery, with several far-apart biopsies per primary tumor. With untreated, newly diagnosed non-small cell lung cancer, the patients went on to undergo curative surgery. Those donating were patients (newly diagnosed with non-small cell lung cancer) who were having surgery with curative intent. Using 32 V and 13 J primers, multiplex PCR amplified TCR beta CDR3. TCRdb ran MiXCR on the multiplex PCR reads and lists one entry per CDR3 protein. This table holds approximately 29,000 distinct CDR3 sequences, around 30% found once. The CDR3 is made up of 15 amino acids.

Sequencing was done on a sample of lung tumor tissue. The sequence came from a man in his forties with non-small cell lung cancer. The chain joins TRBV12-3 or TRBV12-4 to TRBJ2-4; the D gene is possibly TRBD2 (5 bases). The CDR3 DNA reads TGTGCCACCAGTTTAGGGAGCCCAGCCAAAAACATTCAGTACTTC. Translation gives CATSLGSPAKNIQYF.